This is a list of T cell receptor beta chains from one sample in a study of response to subunit inactivated influenza vaccine. TCRdb re-called the RT-PCR reads through MiXCR, storing one row per CDR3 protein. The sample includes 430,000 or so distinct CDR3 sequences, approximately 11% of them seen just once. This specimen consisted of PBMCs from blood, obtained roughly 6 weeks after vaccination. Every receptor here comes from a man aged 50-60 years who received an inactivated influenza vaccine. CDR3s include the opening cysteine and the closing phenylalanine or tryptophan.

V	J	CDR3
TRBV5-5	TRBJ2-1	CASSRGTASGNEQFF
TRBV7-2	TRBJ2-3	CASSLVGGATQYF
TRBV12-3/TRBV12-4	TRBJ1-5	CASSRTDLNQPQHF
TRBV7-6	TRBJ2-1	CASSLTSGGLNNEQFF
TRBV6-4	TRBJ2-2	CASRGVPDTGELFF
TRBV11-2	TRBJ2-5	CASSPPGLGKETQYF
TRBV12-3/TRBV12-4	TRBJ2-7	CASSPEGLFSYEQYF
TRBV12-3/TRBV12-4	TRBJ2-3	CASSQPRTDTQYF
TRBV7-6	TRBJ2-3	CASSSPTVVGGTDTQYF
TRBV11-2	TRBJ2-1	CASSDYLAGAYNEQFF
TRBV6-1	TRBJ2-1	CASSEATVSSYNEQFF
TRBV7-9	TRBJ2-3	CASSIRPGQGRSDTQYF
TRBV15	TRBJ2-3	CATSRDQGQGFNTQYF
TRBV5-1	TRBJ2-3	CASSLERQGSTDTQYF
TRBV7-6	TRBJ2-2	CASSSGTEVGELFF
TRBV4-2	TRBJ1-2	CASSQATGDSNGYTF